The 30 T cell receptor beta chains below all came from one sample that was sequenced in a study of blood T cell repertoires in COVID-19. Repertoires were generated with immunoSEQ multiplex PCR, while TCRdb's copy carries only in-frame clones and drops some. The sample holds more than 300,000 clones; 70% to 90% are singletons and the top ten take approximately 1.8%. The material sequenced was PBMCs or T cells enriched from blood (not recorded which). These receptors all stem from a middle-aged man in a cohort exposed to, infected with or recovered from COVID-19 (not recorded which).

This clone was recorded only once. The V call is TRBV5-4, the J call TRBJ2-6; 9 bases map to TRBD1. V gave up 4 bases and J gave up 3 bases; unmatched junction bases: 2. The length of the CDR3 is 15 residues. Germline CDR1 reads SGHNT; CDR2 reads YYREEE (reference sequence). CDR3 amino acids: CASSGTGFGANVLTF. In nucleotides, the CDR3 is TGTGCCAGCAGCGGGACAGGGTTTGGGGCCAACGTCCTGACTTTC.

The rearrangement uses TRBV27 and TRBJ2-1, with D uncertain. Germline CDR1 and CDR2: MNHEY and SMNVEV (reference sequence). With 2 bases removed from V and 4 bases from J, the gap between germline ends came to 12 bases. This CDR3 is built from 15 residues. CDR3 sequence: CASSLAPQAYNEQFF. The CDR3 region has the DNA TGTGCCAGCAGTTTAGCGCCCCAGGCTTACAATGAGCAGTTCTTC.

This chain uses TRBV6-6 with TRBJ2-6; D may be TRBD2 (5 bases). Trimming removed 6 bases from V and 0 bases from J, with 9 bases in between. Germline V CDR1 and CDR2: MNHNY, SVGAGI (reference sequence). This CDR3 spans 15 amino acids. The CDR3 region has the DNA TGTGCCAGCAGAACCGGGGACTCTGGGGCCAACGTCCTGACTTTC. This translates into CASRTGDSGANVLTF.

The CDR3 reads CASGKDRGNEQFF. CDR3 in DNA: TGTGCTAGTGGAAAGGACAGGGGCAATGAGCAGTTCTTC. The rearrangement links TRBV12-5 to TRBJ2-1, with TRBD1 matching 9 bases. Germline V gives CDR1 LGHNT, CDR2 FRNRAP. J lost 6 bases, V lost 6 bases, and 3 bases had no gene match. The CDR3 extends over 13 amino acids.

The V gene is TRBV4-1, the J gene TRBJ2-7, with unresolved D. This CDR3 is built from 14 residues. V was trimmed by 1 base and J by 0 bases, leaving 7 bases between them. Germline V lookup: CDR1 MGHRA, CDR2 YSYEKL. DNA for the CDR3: TGCGCCAGCAGCCAAGTATCTAGCTCCTACGAGCAGTACTTC. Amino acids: CASSQVSSSYEQYF.

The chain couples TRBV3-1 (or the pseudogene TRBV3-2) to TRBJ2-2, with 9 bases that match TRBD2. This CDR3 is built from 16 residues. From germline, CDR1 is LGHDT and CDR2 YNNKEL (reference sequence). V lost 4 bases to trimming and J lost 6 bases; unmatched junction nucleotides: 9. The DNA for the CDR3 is TGTGCCAGCAGCCCCTCCGGGACTAGCTATTCCGGGGAGCTGTTTTTT. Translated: CASSPSGTSYSGELFF.

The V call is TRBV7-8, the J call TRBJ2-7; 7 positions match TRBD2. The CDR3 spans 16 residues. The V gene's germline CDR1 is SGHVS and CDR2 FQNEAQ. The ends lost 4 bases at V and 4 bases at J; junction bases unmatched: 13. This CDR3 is CASSSPTSKGKYEQYF. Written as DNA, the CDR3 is TGTGCCAGCAGCTCTCCGACTAGCAAGGGGAAATACGAGCAGTACTTC.

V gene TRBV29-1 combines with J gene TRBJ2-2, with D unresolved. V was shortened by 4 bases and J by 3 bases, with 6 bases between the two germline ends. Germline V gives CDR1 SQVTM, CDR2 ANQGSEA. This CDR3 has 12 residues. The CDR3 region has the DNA TGCAGCGTTGGAGGATACACCGGGGAGCTGTTTTTT. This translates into CSVGGYTGELFF.

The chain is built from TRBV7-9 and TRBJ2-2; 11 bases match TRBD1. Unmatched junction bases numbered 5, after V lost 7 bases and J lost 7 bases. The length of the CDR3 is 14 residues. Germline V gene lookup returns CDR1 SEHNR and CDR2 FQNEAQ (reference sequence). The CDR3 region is CASKGQGGYGELFF. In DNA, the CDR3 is TGTGCCAGCAAGGGACAGGGGGGCTACGGGGAGCTGTTTTTT.

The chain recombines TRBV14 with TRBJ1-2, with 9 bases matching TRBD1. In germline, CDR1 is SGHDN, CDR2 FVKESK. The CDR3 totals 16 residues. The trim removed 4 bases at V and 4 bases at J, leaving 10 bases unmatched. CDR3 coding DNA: TGTGCCAGCAGCCCCCGCGGACAGGGGAGTTCCTATGGCTACACCTTC. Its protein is CASSPRGQGSSYGYTF.

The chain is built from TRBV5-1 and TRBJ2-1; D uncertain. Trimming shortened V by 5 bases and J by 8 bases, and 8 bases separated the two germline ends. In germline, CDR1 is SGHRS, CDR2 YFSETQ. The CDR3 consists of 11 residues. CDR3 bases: TGCGCCAGCAGTCTAGGCTATGAGCAGTTCTTC. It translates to CASSLGYEQFF.

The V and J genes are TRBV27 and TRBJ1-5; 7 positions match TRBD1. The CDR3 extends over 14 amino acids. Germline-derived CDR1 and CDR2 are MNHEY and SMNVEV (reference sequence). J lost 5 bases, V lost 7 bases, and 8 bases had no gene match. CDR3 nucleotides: TGTGCCAGCATCCCGGGACAGAGATATCAGCCCCAGCATTTT. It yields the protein CASIPGQRYQPQHF.

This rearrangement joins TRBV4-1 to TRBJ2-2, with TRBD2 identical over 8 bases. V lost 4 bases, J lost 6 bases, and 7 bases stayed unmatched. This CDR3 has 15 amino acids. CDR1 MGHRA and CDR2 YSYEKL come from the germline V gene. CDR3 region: CASSRTGTRAGELFF. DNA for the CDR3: TGCGCCAGCAGCCGGACCGGGACTAGGGCCGGGGAGCTGTTTTTT.

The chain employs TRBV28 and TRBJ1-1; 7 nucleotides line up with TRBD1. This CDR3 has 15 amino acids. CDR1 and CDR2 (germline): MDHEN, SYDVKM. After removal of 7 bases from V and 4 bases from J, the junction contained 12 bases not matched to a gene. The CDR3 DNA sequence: TGTGCCAGCATTACATACTGGGCAGGGGGCACTGAAGCTTTCTTT. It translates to CASITYWAGGTEAFF.

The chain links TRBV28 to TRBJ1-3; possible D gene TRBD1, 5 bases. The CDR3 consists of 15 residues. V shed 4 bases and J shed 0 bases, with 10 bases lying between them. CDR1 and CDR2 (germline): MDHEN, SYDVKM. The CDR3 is CASSWTSPSGNTIYF. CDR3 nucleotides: TGTGCCAGCAGTTGGACAAGCCCCTCTGGAAACACCATATATTTT.

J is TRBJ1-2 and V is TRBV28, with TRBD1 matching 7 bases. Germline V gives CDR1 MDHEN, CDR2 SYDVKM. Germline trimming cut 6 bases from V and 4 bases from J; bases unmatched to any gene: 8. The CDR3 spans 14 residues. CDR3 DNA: TGTGCCAGCAGAACCGGGACAGAGCTCTATGGCTACACCTTC. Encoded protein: CASRTGTELYGYTF.

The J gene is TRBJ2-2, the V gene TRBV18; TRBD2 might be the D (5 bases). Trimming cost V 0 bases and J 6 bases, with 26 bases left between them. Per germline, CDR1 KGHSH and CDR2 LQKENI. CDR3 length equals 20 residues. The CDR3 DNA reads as TGTGCCAGCTCACCACCCTCTAGCAGTAAGGCTTCGGCTCTGTCCGGGGAGCTGTTTTTT. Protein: CASSPPSSSKASALSGELFF.

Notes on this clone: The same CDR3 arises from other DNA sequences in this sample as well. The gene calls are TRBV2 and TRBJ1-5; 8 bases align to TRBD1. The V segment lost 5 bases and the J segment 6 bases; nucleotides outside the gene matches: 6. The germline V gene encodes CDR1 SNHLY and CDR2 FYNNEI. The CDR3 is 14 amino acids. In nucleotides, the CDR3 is TGTGCCAGCAGTCGGACAGGGAAGACTCAGCCCCAGCATTTT. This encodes CASSRTGKTQPQHF.

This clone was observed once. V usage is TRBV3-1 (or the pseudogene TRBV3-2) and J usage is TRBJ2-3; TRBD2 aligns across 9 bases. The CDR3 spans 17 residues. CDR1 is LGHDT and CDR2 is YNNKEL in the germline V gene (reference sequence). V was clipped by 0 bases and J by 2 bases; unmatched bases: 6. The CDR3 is CASSQELLAGPTDTQYF. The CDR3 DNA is TGTGCCAGCAGCCAAGAATTGCTAGCGGGACCCACAGATACGCAGTATTTT.

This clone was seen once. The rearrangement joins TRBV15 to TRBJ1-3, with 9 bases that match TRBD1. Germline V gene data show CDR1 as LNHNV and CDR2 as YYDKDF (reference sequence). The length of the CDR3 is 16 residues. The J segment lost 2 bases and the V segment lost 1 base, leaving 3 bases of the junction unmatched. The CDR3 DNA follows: TGTGCCACCAGCAGAGCCACAGGGGGCACTGGAAACACCATATATTTT. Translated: CATSRATGGTGNTIYF.

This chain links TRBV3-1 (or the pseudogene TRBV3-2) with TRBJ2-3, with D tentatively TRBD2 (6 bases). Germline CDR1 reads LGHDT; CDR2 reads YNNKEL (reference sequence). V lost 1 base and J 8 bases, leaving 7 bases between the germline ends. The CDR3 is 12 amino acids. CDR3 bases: TGTGCCAGCAGCCAAGGGGAGGCTACGCAGTATTTT. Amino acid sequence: CASSQGEATQYF.

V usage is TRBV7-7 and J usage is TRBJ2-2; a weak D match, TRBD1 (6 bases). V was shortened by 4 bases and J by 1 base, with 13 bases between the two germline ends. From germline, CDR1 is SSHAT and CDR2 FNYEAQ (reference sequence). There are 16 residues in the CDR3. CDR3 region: CASSSREGQNTGELFF. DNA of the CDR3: TGTGCCAGCAGCTCCCGAGAGGGACAGAACACCGGGGAGCTGTTTTTT.

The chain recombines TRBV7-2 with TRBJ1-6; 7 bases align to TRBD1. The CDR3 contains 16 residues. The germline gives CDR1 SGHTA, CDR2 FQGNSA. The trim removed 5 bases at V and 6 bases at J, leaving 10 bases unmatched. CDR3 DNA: TGTGCCAGCAGCCCCAGAACAGGGGCAAGTAATTCACCCCTCCACTTT. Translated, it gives CASSPRTGASNSPLHF.

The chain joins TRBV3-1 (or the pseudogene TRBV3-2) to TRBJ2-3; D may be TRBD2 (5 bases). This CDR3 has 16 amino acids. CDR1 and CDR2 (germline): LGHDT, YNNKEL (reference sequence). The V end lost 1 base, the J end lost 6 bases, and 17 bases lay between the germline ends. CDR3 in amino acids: CASSQGLARLKDTQYF. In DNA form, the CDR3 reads TGTGCCAGCAGCCAAGGTTTAGCGAGGCTCAAGGATACGCAGTATTTT.

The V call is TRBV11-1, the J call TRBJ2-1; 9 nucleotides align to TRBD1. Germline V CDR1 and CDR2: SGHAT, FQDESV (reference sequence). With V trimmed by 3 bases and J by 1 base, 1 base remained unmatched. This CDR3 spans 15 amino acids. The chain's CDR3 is CASSFGQGSYNEQFF. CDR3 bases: TGTGCCAGCAGCTTCGGACAGGGGTCCTACAATGAGCAGTTCTTC.

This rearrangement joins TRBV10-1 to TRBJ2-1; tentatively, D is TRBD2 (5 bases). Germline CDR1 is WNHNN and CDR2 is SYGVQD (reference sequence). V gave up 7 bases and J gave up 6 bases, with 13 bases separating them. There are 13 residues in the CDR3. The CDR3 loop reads CASKTSGSNEQFF. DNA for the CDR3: TGCGCCAGCAAAACTAGTGGGTCCAATGAGCAGTTCTTC.

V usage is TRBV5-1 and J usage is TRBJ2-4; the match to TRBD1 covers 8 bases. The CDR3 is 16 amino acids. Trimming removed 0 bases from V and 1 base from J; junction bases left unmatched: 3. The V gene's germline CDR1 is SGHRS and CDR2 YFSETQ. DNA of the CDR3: TGCGCCAGCAGCTTGGGAGACAGGGGTGCCAAAAACATTCAGTACTTC. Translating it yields CASSLGDRGAKNIQYF.

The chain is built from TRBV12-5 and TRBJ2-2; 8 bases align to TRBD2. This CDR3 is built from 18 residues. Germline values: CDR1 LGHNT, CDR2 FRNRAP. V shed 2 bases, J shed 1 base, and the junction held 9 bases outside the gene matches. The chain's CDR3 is CASGLSGFLAGNTGELFF. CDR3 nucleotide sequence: TGTGCTAGTGGTTTGTCCGGATTCCTAGCGGGGAACACCGGGGAGCTGTTTTTT.

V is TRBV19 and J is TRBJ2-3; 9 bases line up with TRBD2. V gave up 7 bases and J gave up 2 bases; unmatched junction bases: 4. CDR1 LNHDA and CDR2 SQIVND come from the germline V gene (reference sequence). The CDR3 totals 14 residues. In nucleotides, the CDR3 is TGTGCCAGTAAAATAGCGGGAGCCACAGATACGCAGTATTTT. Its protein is CASKIAGATDTQYF.

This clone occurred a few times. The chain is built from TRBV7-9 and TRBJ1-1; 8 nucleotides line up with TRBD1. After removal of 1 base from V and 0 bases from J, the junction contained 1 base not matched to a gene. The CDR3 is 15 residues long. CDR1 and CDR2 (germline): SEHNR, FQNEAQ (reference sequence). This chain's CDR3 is CASSLGTGMNTEAFF. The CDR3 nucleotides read TGTGCCAGCAGCTTAGGGACAGGGATGAACACTGAAGCTTTCTTT. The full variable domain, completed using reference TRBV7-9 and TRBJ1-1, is DTGVSQNPRHKITKRGQNVTFRCDPISEHNRLYWYRQTLGQGPEFLTYFQNEAQLEKSRLLSDRFSAERPKGSFSTLEIQRTEQGDSAMYLCASSLGTGMNTEAFFGQGTRLTVV.